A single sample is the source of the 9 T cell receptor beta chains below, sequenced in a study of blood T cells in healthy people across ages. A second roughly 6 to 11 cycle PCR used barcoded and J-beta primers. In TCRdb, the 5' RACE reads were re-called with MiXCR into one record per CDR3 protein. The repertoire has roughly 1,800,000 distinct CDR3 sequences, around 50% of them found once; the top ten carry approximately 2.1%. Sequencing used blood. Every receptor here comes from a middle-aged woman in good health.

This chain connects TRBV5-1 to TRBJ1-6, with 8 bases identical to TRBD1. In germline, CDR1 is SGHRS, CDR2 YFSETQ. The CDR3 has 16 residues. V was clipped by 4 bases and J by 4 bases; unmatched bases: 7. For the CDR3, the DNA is TGCGCCAGCAGCCTATCGGGACAGGCTTATAATTCACCCCTCCACTTT. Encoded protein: CASSLSGQAYNSPLHF. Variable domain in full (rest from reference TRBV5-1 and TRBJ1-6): KAGVTQTPRYLIKTRGQQVTLSCSPISGHRSVSWYQQTPGQGLQFLFEYFSETQRNKGNFPGRFSGRQFSNSRSEMNVSTLELGDSALYLCASSLSGQAYNSPLHFGNGTRLTVT.

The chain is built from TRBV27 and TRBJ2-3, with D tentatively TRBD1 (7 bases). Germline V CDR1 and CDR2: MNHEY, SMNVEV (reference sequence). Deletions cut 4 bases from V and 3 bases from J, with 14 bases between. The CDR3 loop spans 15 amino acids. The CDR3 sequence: CASSCWAGGTDTQYF. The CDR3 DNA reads TGTGCCAGCAGTTGCTGGGCAGGGGGGACAGATACGCAGTATTTT.

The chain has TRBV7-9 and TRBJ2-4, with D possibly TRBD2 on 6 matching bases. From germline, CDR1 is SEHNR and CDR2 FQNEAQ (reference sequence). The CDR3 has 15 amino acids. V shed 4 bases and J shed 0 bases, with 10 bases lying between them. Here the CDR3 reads CASSSEGLAKNIQYF. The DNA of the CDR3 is TGTGCCAGCAGCTCCGAGGGACTAGCCAAAAACATTCAGTACTTC. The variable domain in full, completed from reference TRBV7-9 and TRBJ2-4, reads DTGVSQNPRHKITKRGQNVTFRCDPISEHNRLYWYRQTLGQGPEFLTYFQNEAQLEKSRLLSDRFSAERPKGSFSTLEIQRTEQGDSAMYLCASSSEGLAKNIQYFGAGTRLSVL.

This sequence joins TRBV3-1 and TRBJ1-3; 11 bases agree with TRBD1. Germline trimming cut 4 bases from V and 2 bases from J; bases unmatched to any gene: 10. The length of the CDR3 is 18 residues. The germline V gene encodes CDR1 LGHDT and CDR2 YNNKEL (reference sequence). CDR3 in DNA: TGTGCCAGCAGCCGGTTTGTTGGACAGGGGGCGACTGGAAACACCATATATTTT. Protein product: CASSRFVGQGATGNTIYF.

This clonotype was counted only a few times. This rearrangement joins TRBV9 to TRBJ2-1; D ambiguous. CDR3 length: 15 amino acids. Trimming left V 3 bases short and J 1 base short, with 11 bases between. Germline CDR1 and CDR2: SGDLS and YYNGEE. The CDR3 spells CASSALESSYNEQFF. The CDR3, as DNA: TGTGCCAGCAGCGCCCTAGAGTCATCCTACAATGAGCAGTTCTTC.

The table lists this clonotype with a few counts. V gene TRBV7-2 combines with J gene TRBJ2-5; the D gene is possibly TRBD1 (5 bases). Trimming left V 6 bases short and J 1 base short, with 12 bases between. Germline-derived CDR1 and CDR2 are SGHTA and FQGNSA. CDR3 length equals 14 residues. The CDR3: CASRLPGLQETQYF. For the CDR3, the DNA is TGTGCCAGCAGACTTCCAGGGCTCCAAGAGACCCAGTACTTC. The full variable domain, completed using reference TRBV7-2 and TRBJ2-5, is GAGVSQSPSNKVTEKGKDVELRCDPISGHTALYWYRQSLGQGLEFLIYFQGNSAPDKSGLPSDRFSAERTGGSVSTLTIQRTQQEDSAVYLCASRLPGLQETQYFGPGTRLLVL.

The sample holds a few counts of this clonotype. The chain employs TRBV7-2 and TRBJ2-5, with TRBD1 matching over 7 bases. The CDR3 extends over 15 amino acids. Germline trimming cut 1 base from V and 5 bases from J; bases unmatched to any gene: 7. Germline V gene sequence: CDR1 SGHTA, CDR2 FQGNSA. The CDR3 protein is CASSLVPTGFETQYF. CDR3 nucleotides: TGTGCCAGCAGCTTAGTCCCGACAGGGTTCGAGACCCAGTACTTC.

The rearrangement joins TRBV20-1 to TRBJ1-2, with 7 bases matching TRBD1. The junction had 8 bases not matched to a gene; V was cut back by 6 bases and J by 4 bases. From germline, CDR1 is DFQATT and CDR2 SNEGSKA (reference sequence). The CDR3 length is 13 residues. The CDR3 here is CSAKTGSAYGYTF. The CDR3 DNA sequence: TGCAGTGCCAAGACAGGGTCCGCCTATGGCTACACCTTC.

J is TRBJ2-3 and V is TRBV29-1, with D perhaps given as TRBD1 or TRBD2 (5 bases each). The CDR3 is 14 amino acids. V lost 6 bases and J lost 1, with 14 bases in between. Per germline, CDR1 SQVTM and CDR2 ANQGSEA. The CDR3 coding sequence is TGCAGCGTACAAGAGGGGTCTCGCACAGATACGCAGTATTTT. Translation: CSVQEGSRTDTQYF.